The entry below gives a single TCR beta chain sequence along with its context. Original handling: By means of reference gene primer amplification, nucleated cell counts were estimated. The protocol was immunoSEQ multiplex PCR, while the TCRdb copy is restricted to in-frame clones and leaves out a portion. From that table come the V and J calls and clone size; the DNA was used to work out D and trimming. The table lists more than 400,000 clones, 75% to 90% of them singletons. The CDR3 has 15 residues. The germline V gene encodes CDR1 SEHNR and CDR2 FQNEAQ (reference sequence). J gave up 4 bases and V 5 bases, and 5 bases lay outside the gene matches. These data originate in a study of blood T cell repertoires in COVID-19. Background on the study: The samples span acute and convalescent COVID-19 from the United States, Italy and Spain. T cells, B-cell-depleted T cells, or PBMCs supplied cDNA or gDNA.

This TCR derives from a human donor in a cohort sampled during active COVID-19. Sequenced: peripheral blood. The chain joins TRBV7-9 to TRBJ2-1, with TRBD2 identical over 10 bases. CDR3 bases: TGTGCCAGCAGCCGGACTAGCGGACAATACAATGAGCAGTTCTTC. Translating gives CASSRTSGQYNEQFF.